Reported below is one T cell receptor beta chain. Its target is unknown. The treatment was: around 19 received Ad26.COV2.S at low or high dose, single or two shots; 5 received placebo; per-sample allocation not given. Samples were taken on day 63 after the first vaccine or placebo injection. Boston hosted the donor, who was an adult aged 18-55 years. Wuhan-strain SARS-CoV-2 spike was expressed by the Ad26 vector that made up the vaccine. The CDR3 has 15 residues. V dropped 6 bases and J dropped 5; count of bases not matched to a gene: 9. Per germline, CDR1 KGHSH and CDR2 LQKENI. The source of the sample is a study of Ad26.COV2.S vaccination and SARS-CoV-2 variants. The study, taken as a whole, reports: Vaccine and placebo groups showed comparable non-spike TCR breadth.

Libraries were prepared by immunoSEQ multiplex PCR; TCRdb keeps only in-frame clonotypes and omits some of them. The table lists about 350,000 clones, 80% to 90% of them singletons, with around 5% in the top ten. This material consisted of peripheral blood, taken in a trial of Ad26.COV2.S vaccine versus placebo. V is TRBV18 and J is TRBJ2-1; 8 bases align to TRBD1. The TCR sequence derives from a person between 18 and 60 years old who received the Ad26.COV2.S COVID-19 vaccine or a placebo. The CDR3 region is CASSPRTGQNNEQFF. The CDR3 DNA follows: TGTGCCAGCTCGCCGAGGACAGGGCAAAACAATGAGCAGTTCTTC.